This T cell receptor beta chain was found in a study of T-cell reconstitution after alpha-beta-depleted transplantation in children. Study results and limitations: Several hundred expanded graft clones reportedly were the source of alpha-beta T cells about two months after transplant. Surviving recipient cells, namely T cells and thymic progenitors, were the source of high day-60 TCRbeta diversity in some patients. Counts and diversity of T cells one year after transplant came mostly from newly produced T cells.

Per germline, CDR1 DFQATT and CDR2 SNEGSKA (reference sequence). This CDR3 spans 16 amino acids. Unmatched junction bases numbered 6, after V lost 0 bases and J lost 1 base. The TCRbeta library incorporated unique molecular identifiers. TCRdb analysed the PCR reads with MiXCR anew, one entry per CDR3 protein. Found here are around 420,000 distinct CDR3 sequences, under 20% of them singletons; the top ten hold around 30%. Notes on this clonotype: Its antigen remains unidentified.

The sequences come from PBMCs, mostly from graft donor cells, collected 360 days after TCRalphabeta/CD19-depleted stem cell transplant. The chain employs TRBV20-1 and TRBJ2-3; 8 bases map to TRBD2. The clonotype was recovered from a boy younger than two who had a stem cell transplant for Wiskott-Aldrich syndrome, so the T cells may come from the graft donor. In DNA, the CDR3 is TGCAGTGCTAGAGATAGGGAGACTAGCGGCACAGATACGCAGTATTTT. Amino acid sequence: CSARDRETSGTDTQYF.